The next 18 T cell receptor beta chains were all read from a single sample in a study of blood T cells in healthy people across ages. Together with a sample-barcoded 5' primer, a J-beta primer mix was included in a second PCR lasting roughly 6 to 12 cycles. One entry per CDR3 protein, called by TCRdb with MiXCR from the 5' RACE reads. This repertoire shows 1.5 million to 2 million distinct CDR3 sequences, 30% to 40% found once; its top ten account for 10% to 12%. Sample: blood. These receptors were collected from a woman in her 30s in good health.

This clonotype has ten or more counts. The rearrangement uses TRBV7-2 and TRBJ1-6; weak D call: TRBD1 (6 bases). The V gene's germline CDR1 is SGHTA and CDR2 FQGNSA. Trimming left V 0 bases short and J 13 bases short, with 10 bases between. There are 13 residues in the CDR3. CDR3: CASSLAGQYPLHF. Here the CDR3 DNA reads TGTGCCAGCAGCTTAGCCGGACAGTACCCCCTCCACTTT.

The rearrangement links TRBV2 to TRBJ2-5; no clear D gene. This CDR3 region has 12 residues. Looked up from germline, CDR1 is SNHLY and CDR2 is FYNNEI. Trimming removed 6 bases from V and 7 bases from J, with 12 bases in between. The CDR3 region is CASSQFVGTQYF. The CDR3 coding sequence is TGTGCCAGCAGCCAGTTCGTCGGGACCCAGTACTTC.

CDR3: CASSPGTGHEKLFF. The CDR3, as DNA: TGTGCCAGCTCACCCGGGACAGGGCATGAAAAACTGTTTTTT. The chain joins TRBV18 to TRBJ1-4; 9 bases map to TRBD1. Germline CDR1 KGHSH, CDR2 LQKENI. The V segment lost 3 bases and the J segment 6 bases; nucleotides outside the gene matches: 2. The CDR3 runs to 14 residues.

V usage is TRBV27 and J usage is TRBJ2-3; D is unclear. CDR3 length equals 15 residues. The V end was cut by 4 bases, the J end by 0 bases, with 11 bases between. The germline gives CDR1 MNHEY, CDR2 SMNVEV (reference sequence). The CDR3 nucleotides read TGTGCCAGCAGTTCGGGCAGATTAAGCACAGATACGCAGTATTTT. This codes for CASSSGRLSTDTQYF.

The rearrangement links TRBV5-1 to TRBJ1-1; TRBD1 matches 7 bases. Germline V gives CDR1 SGHRS, CDR2 YFSETQ. V shed 5 bases and J 0 bases; nucleotides not matched to a gene: 7. The CDR3 has 15 amino acids. In DNA, the CDR3 is TGCGCCAGCAGATCCACCGGGACAGTGAACACTGAAGCTTTCTTT. It yields the protein CASRSTGTVNTEAFF.

A few counts support this clonotype. The chain carries TRBV20-1 and TRBJ2-5; 8 nucleotides line up with TRBD2. The J call is doubtful: the DNA matches TRBJ2-7 better. Per germline, CDR1 DFQATT and CDR2 SNEGSKA (reference sequence). There are 13 residues in the CDR3. Here the CDR3 reads CSARVSGTYEQYF. The CDR3 nucleotides read TGCAGTGCTAGAGTTAGCGGGACCTACGAGCAGTACTTC.

The rearrangement links TRBV6-1 to TRBJ1-1; D not certain. Germline CDR1 reads MNHNS; CDR2 reads SASEGT. This CDR3 is built from 12 residues. V lost 6 bases, J lost 8 bases, and 13 bases lay in between. CDR3 amino acids: CASRASREEAFF. The CDR3 DNA is TGTGCCAGCAGGGCCTCGAGGGAAGAAGCTTTCTTT.

The chain uses TRBV9 and TRBJ2-1; no clear D. Looked up from germline, CDR1 is SGDLS and CDR2 is YYNGEE. Trimming took 0 bases from V and 10 from J, leaving 11 bases between them. The CDR3 runs to 13 residues. As DNA, the CDR3 is TGTGCCAGCAGCGTAGATTCACCTGGCGAGCAGTTCTTC. Its translation is CASSVDSPGEQFF.

Only a few counts were recorded for this clonotype. The gene calls are TRBV21-1 and TRBJ1-2; the D call TRBD1 from the table was never checked on the DNA. TRBV21-1 is marked as a pseudogene. The CDR3 runs 18 residues. In DNA, the CDR3 is TGTGCCAGCAGCAAAGGTGTCAGGTGGCCGCCACGAAACTATGGCTACACCTTC. Translating gives CASSKGVRWPPRNYGYTF.

This chain uses TRBV5-1 with TRBJ2-3; 8 bases match TRBD2. Trimming took 5 bases from V and 1 from J; bases not matched to a gene: 12. The germline CDR1 and CDR2 sequences are SGHRS and YFSETQ. The CDR3 consists of 17 residues. CDR3 DNA sequence: TGCGCCAGCAGTCCCGGAGCGGGGGCAACCCGCACAGATACGCAGTATTTT. Translating gives CASSPGAGATRTDTQYF. The full variable domain, rest sourced from reference TRBV5-1 and TRBJ2-3, is KAGVTQTPRYLIKTRGQQVTLSCSPISGHRSVSWYQQTPGQGLQFLFEYFSETQRNKGNFPGRFSGRQFSNSRSEMNVSTLELGDSALYLCASSPGAGATRTDTQYFGPGTRLTVL.

The chain carries TRBV20-1 and TRBJ1-3; 8 bases are shared with TRBD1. Germline V lookup: CDR1 DFQATT, CDR2 SNEGSKA (reference sequence). This CDR3 is 16 amino acids long. J lost 1 base, V lost 0 bases, and 5 bases had no gene match. CDR3 DNA: TGCAGTGCTAGAGAAAAGGGGACAGGTTCTGGAAACACCATATATTTT. This codes for CSAREKGTGSGNTIYF.

This clonotype was seen a few times. This chain joins TRBV7-8 and TRBJ2-5; a possible D gene is TRBD2 (6 bases). CDR1 is SGHVS, CDR2 FQNEAQ, per germline. Deletions cut 5 bases from V and 4 bases from J, with 17 bases between. The CDR3 extends over 15 amino acids. The DNA of the CDR3 is TGTGCCAGCAGCGAAGGAGGGGTTCGGGGAGAGACCCAGTACTTC. Its protein is CASSEGGVRGETQYF.

This clonotype was recorded many times. The genes are TRBV29-1 and TRBJ2-3; perhaps D is TRBD1 or TRBD2 (5 bases each). This CDR3 region has 12 residues. V was cut by 4 bases and J by 6 bases, with 11 bases left in between. Germline lookup yields CDR1 SQVTM and CDR2 ANQGSEA. The CDR3 DNA reads TGCAGCGTTGGGGGGTCAGGCGATACGCAGTATTTT. Translation gives CSVGGSGDTQYF.

The chain employs TRBV10-2 and TRBJ1-2, with D maybe TRBD1 (5 bases). With 5 bases removed from V and 8 bases from J, the gap between germline ends came to 15 bases. The CDR3 runs 13 residues. Germline assignment: CDR1 WSHSY and CDR2 SAAADI. CDR3 nucleotides: TGCGCCAGCAGTCCCAGGGTTCAGCAGGGCTACACCTTC. Translating gives CASSPRVQQGYTF.

This clonotype was counted between two and nine times. This chain links TRBV20-1 with TRBJ2-1; D possibly corresponds to TRBD1 (6 bases). V was cut by 4 bases and J by 0 bases, with 13 bases left in between. In germline, CDR1 is DFQATT, CDR2 SNEGSKA (reference sequence). The CDR3 totals 15 residues. The CDR3 region has the DNA TGCAGTGCTAAGAAGGGGGAAAGCTCCTACAATGAGCAGTTCTTC. Translation gives CSAKKGESSYNEQFF.

This clonotype was recorded at least ten times. This sequence joins TRBV7-2 and TRBJ2-1; no reliable D call. Looked up from germline, CDR1 is SGHTA and CDR2 is FQGNSA. CDR3 length: 15 amino acids. The ends were cut back, 4 bases at V and 4 bases at J, with 14 bases in the middle. DNA of the CDR3: TGTGCCAGCAGCTCTCCCAGAAACTCTTACAATGAGCAGTTCTTC. It translates to CASSSPRNSYNEQFF.

The CDR3 here is CASSLDTTGGFYGYTF. Here the CDR3 DNA reads TGTGCCAGCAGCTTGGACACGACAGGGGGCTTTTATGGCTACACCTTC. The chain links TRBV5-5 to TRBJ1-2, with TRBD1 identical over 10 bases. Per germline, CDR1 SGHKS and CDR2 YYEKEE (reference sequence). V shed 0 bases and J 5 bases; nucleotides not matched to a gene: 7. The CDR3 contains 16 residues.

This clonotype was observed at least ten times. The genes are TRBV7-2 and TRBJ2-3; D is possibly TRBD1 or TRBD2 (5 bases each). The CDR3 runs 16 residues. The germline V gene encodes CDR1 SGHTA and CDR2 FQGNSA. The V and J ends lost 1 base and 3 bases respectively, with 14 bases between them. The DNA of the CDR3 is TGTGCCAGCAGCTTAGGAGGGGCTCGGGGTACAGATACGCAGTATTTT. This gives the protein CASSLGGARGTDTQYF.